The clone carrying this T cell receptor (beta chain) was seen a handful of times. The antigen remains unidentified. The CDR3 sequence is 15 residues long. The germline V and J ends were trimmed by 0 bases and 3 bases, with 12 bases remaining between them. CDR1 and CDR2 from the germline V gene are SGHTS and YDEGEE. This entry is derived from a study of vaccination effects on CD4 cells after COVID-19. Study-wide background: Following the second dose by a median of 72 days, the post-vaccine samples were obtained.

Sequenced by immunoSEQ multiplex PCR; TCRdb stores in-frame clones only, minus some. This table has tens of thousands of clones, around four fifths appearing once. Study-wide points: There was marked clonal contraction among infection- and vaccine-induced clones late after vaccination.

Antigen-specific CD4+ T cells were expanded (with viral peptide pools) by the ViraFEST assay ahead of sequencing. At the end of approximately 10 days of culture, CD4+ T cells were isolated. Of the BNT162b2 and mRNA-1273 vaccines, participants received two doses of one or the other. The authors exchanged half the medium for IL-2 medium on days 3 and 7. The chain has TRBV5-8 and TRBJ1-1; D gene ambiguous. The clonotype originates from a human donor who received a COVID-19 vaccine. The specimen comprised CD4+ T cells from PBMCs cultured with HCoV-229E spike peptides, sampled after COVID-19 vaccination. Written as DNA, the CDR3 is TGTGCCAGCAGCTTGGGGAGAGGTTGGGACACTGAAGCTTTCTTT. Its protein product is CASSLGRGWDTEAFF.